This T cell receptor (beta chain) was recorded in a study of cytomegalovirus exposure and HLA in healthy donors (dated by TCRdb to about 2017). With regard to the full study: An earlier analysis of several hundred of the donors reported roughly 300 Gb of sequence data and 117 million unique TCR beta sequences obtained from approximately 180 million T cells. About 300 gigabases of sequencing data and approximately 85 million unique TCR sequences were included in an early release covering 550 to 800 HLA-typed donors. Of the approximately 400 genotyped donors, 75% to 85% were placed in the genetic ancestry cluster associated with self-reported Caucasian donors. The study was designed to test whether signatures of past pathogen exposure could be identified by cataloging public T cell receptors. The study profiled the T cell repertoires of hundreds of subjects by immunosequencing and related them to cytomegalovirus serostatus. In addition to the first cohort of around 670 subjects, a separate validation cohort of approximately 120 different subjects was used. To predict cytomegalovirus infection status, the study brought together high-throughput TCR immunosequencing, statistical association of individual TCRs with disease status, and machine learning. To study patterns of TCR occurrence, a later analysis re-analyzed previously published TCR beta repertoires from under 750 donors and added high-resolution HLA genotyping. Rather than drawing on any new phenotypic data, the later analysis identified candidate immune exposures from TCR beta sequences and the way those sequences occurred across donors. In an earlier analysis of a few hundred of the donors, high-throughput TCR beta sequencing was used to judge whether each TCR beta V gene segment behaved as functional or pseudogenic. Donor age, sex, ethnicity and CMV serostatus were collected together with the repertoire data. A later genetic analysis took genome-wide SNP genotypes for about three fifths of the roughly 670 donors and used that subset as a discovery cohort. Every discovery cohort repertoire had been produced on one sequencing platform. Both class I and class II loci were covered by HLA typing, at four-digit resolution. Typing coverage varied by locus: roughly 629-630 donors for A, B, C, DRB1 and DQB1; some 520 for DQA1; around 610 for DPA1; fewer than 480 for DPB1. A few DR-DQ haplotypes were treated as single units for association and clustering because of strong linkage in the cohort. Among about 360 genotyped donors of the cohort, an average of 235,054 unique TCR beta nucleotide sequences were sequenced per donor, approximately 20% of them non-productive.

For CDR1 and CDR2, the germline V gene (reference sequence) lists MNHEY and SMNVEV. The germline V and J ends show losses of 2 bases and 4 bases respectively, and no gene match explains 6 bases of the junction. The CDR3 spans 15 residues, from the cysteine through the phenylalanine. Only the CDR3 region is kept as DNA, spanning 45 bases read in frame from base 1. What the authors observed across the whole study: In a later analysis, the rate of TCR association differed among HLA loci, with DRB1 alleles having the most associated TCRs and HLA-C alleles having the fewest. In both the original and validation cohorts, the classifier was reported to diagnose cytomegalovirus status with high specificity and sensitivity. The 87-base-pair reads could not distinguish some IMGT-functional V segments, including TRBV6-2 and TRBV6-3, so those segments were excluded. In a later genetic analysis, fewer N-insertions in productive TCRs were reported among donors in an Asian-associated ancestry cluster than the roughly 700-donor mean. The sequencing pipeline was judged likely to have produced a cluster of highly shared sequence variants as a technical artifact. A further reported finding was that TCR beta sequences accurately predicted the HLA-A and HLA-B alleles for most subjects in the first cohort. In vitro tests confirmed that a few of the cytomegalovirus-associated TCR beta chains recognize cytomegalovirus antigens. In an earlier analysis of around 500 of the donors, most TCR beta V segments appeared in productive rearrangements about 87% or about 30% of the time, broadly matching IMGT annotations. The study listed approximately 150 TCR beta chains as associated with cytomegalovirus. HLA typing was unavailable for some donors at each locus, so association tests used only the typed subset. Most TCR sequences were observed very rarely across donors, whereas some public TCRs were present in many individuals. A later analysis associated about 16,000 TCR beta sequences with specific HLA alleles at a false discovery rate of 0.05. For the cohort, immune exposure information was limited to CMV serostatus. In a later analysis, most CMV-associated TCR beta chains were found to appear HLA-restricted, with HLA associations seemingly driven largely by CMV exposure. In a later analysis, HLA-associated TCR beta chains showed more clonal expansion and lower generation probabilities than non-associated chains that were equally common. Correlated functional status among segregating V segments might be attributable to linkage disequilibrium, but an unknown experimental factor could not be ruled out. V-gene and J-gene trimming of TCR beta chains was associated with a missense DCLRE1C variant in a later genetic analysis, and the association was replicated in an independent cohort. Several of the top co-occurrence clusters appeared to be linked to parvovirus B19, influenza, CMV and Epstein-Barr virus, according to a later analysis. Around 16 rarely observed V segments, including chromosome 9 orphons, were excluded from the earlier analysis of about 610 of the donors because counts were too low. Roughly uniform sequencing depth across donors was assumed in presence/absence analyses, although this assumption may not hold. When HLA alleles, especially DR and DQ, strongly co-occurred, TCR associations were difficult to assign to individual alleles. In this cohort, only TCR beta chains were sequenced, and detectable features were limited by the absence of alpha or paired-chain data. It was suggested by the authors that the approach could potentially be generalized to other disease states and immunological phenotypes.

About this clone itself: Which antigen it targets is not known. There are no base qualities to consult, and no much larger clone falls within one base.

In total, over 600 healthy bone marrow donors made up the cohort. At the time of sampling, all cohort members were nominally healthy, though unrecorded immune exposures were likely present. The donor was CMV seropositive and was included in the group of approximately 300 seropositive cohort members. A peripheral blood sample was provided by each donor, and peripheral blood mononuclear cells were used for TCR beta sequencing. Genomic DNA extraction from the blood cell samples was performed with the Qiagen DNeasy Blood Extraction Kit. Library preparation used the immunoSEQ multiplex PCR assay. A mixture of 60 forward primers for TCR Vbeta segments and 13 reverse primers for TCR Jbeta segments was used in the multiplex PCR. A multiplex PCR assay on genomic DNA amplified the CDR3 region of rearranged TCR beta genes. The Illumina HiSeq System was used to sequence the amplified TCR beta libraries as 87-base-pair reads. The paper's data handling went like this. A later analysis counted approximately 84 million unique TCR beta chains across the 550 to 700 repertoires, and some 11 million of these chains were shared by at least two donors. Raw reads were error-corrected and collapsed into unique sequences with a nearest-neighbor algorithm that merged closely related sequences to remove PCR and sequencing errors. To assign V, D and J gene segments, CDR3 sequences were aligned to IMGT reference sequences. Each retained sequence needed at least a six-nucleotide match to both a V gene segment and a J gene segment. A rearrangement was called productive if the CDR3 had no stop codons and remained in frame with V and J, and every other rearrangement was called non-productive. Following IMGT convention, CDR3 was defined as the stretch from the second conserved V-encoded cysteine up to the conserved J-encoded phenylalanine. In an earlier analysis of approximately 590 of the donors, sequences lacking an unambiguous match to a single V gene segment were excluded. In an earlier analysis of 587 of the donors, V segments were called functional above 56.7% productive rearrangements and were called segregating when the between-donor standard deviation exceeded 5%. A statistical classification framework was built for diagnosing cytomegalovirus status from the catalog of TCR beta chain sequences. In a later analysis, V and J genes were assigned by comparing TCR nucleotide sequences against IMGT/GENE-DB human TR gene sequences. A later analysis assigned CDR3 sequences and most-parsimonious VDJ recombination scenarios with the TCRdist pipeline. In a later analysis, every TCR beta chain was defined by the combination of its CDR3 amino acid sequence and its V-gene family, and reads without a unique V-gene family were dropped. As a way to deal with suspected cross-contamination and a sequencing artifact, a later analysis dropped nearly 600 nucleotide sequences that were highly shared and had low generation probability. In a later analysis, a clonal expansion index for each public chain was calculated from normalized within-repertoire ranks of inferred template counts. In a later analysis, generation probabilities were computed with a VDJ recombination model fitted to out-of-frame rearrangements, and the resulting probabilities were checked against IGoR. Hypergeometric tests were used in a later analysis to score TCR-TCR, TCR-HLA and TCR-CMV co-occurrence, with a repertoire-size bias correction applied to the TCR pairs. To estimate false discovery rates, a later analysis permuted the HLA or CMV assignments 20 times. A later analysis grouped co-occurring TCRs with DBSCAN, adding TCRdist sequence similarity when clustering within HLA-allele-positive subsets. Repertoires with fewer than 30,000 or more than 120,000 public chains, plus five repertoires with anomalous nucleotide sharing, were excluded from co-occurrence clustering. What TCRdb holds here is the immuneACCESS table cut down to in-frame rearrangements. Part of the clones is not present; checked against another copy, under half of the missing clones reflect an unresolved V gene, and the others are unexplained. The V and J calls and the clone size are those of that table, but D and trimming were determined from the DNA. The table for this sample lists roughly 160,000 clones; roughly 80% of them were counted only once. The biggest ten clones account for 3.7% of the sample.

This TCR was recovered from a man aged 25-45 years in good health and CMV-seropositive. The sequencing input was PBMCs. The chain is made from TRBV27 and TRBJ1-2; 8 of the junction bases match TRBD1. This receptor carries the CDR3 CASSLIQGASYGYTF. The nucleotides read TGTGCCAGCAGTTTAATCCAGGGGGCGAGCTATGGCTACACCTTC.